Below, 10 T cell receptor beta chains from the same sample are listed, as sequenced in a study of beta chain features in type 1 diabetes. Reverse transcribing all isolated RNA meant expressed TCRB transcripts were sequenced. Profiling relied on immunoSEQ multiplex PCR, and the TCRdb table lists in-frame clones only, not all of them. The profile shows around 500,000 clones, about an eighth of them singletons. Material for sequencing was naive CD4+ T cells from blood. The receptors stem from a woman aged 18-29 years in good health.

This clone appeared a few times. The rearrangement uses TRBV6-5 and TRBJ2-5; D is uncertain. CDR1 and CDR2 (germline): MNHEY, SVGAGI. CDR3 length equals 15 residues. The V end was cut by 2 bases, the J end by 1 base, with 11 bases between. The CDR3 nucleotides read TGTGCCAGCAGTTACGACGTACAAAGCCAAGAGACCCAGTACTTC. Encoded protein: CASSYDVQSQETQYF.

In this sample, this clone turned up a few times. V and J are TRBV7-9 and TRBJ1-3; TRBD1 agrees at 8 bases. Per germline, CDR1 SEHNR and CDR2 FQNEAQ (reference sequence). Losses at the gene ends were 5 bases for V and 2 bases for J; bases not matched to a gene: 8. CDR3 length: 16 residues. The CDR3 sequence is CASSTFGQGPGNTIYF. In DNA form, the CDR3 reads TGTGCCAGCAGCACTTTTGGACAGGGCCCTGGAAACACCATATATTTT.

The chain carries TRBV6-5 and TRBJ2-5, with no clear D. V dropped 2 bases and J dropped 5 bases, with 9 bases sitting between them. This CDR3 contains 13 residues. Germline V gene sequence: CDR1 MNHEY, CDR2 SVGAGI. CDR3 in amino acids: CASSYITGETQYF. The CDR3 nucleotides are TGTGCCAGCAGTTACATAACTGGGGAGACCCAGTACTTC.

This clone was counted only a few times. The gene calls are TRBV13 and TRBJ2-7, with 9 bases identical to TRBD1. V was pared by 5 bases and J by 7 bases, with 9 bases of the junction left unmatched. This CDR3 is 14 amino acids long. Germline loops: CDR1 PRHDT, CDR2 FYEKMQ (reference sequence). CDR3 in amino acids: CASSRGGQGWEQYV. As DNA, the CDR3 is TGTGCCAGCAGCCGCGGGGGACAGGGCTGGGAGCAGTACGTC.

This clone has just a few counts. The chain links TRBV7-8 to TRBJ2-3; D is ambiguous. The CDR3 runs to 15 residues. Between the trimmed V and J ends, which lost 4 bases and 0 bases, there was a span of 11 bases. Germline V gene sequence: CDR1 SGHVS, CDR2 FQNEAQ. The CDR3 region has the DNA TGTGCCAGCAGCTATTCGGGTTCTAGCACAGATACGCAGTATTTT. Translation gives CASSYSGSSTDTQYF.

This clone was found a few times. The rearrangement uses TRBV28 and TRBJ2-6; D not resolved. Trimming cost V 6 bases and J 4 bases, with 10 bases left between them. Germline V CDR1 and CDR2: MDHEN, SYDVKM. The CDR3 runs to 14 residues. The CDR3: CASSPPGGANVLTF. For the CDR3, the DNA is TGTGCCAGCAGCCCCCCGGGCGGGGCCAACGTCCTGACTTTC.

The sample holds a few counts of this clone. The gene calls are TRBV13 and TRBJ1-1, with D unresolved. The CDR3 runs 17 residues. Germline V CDR1 and CDR2: PRHDT, FYEKMQ (reference sequence). Trimming shortened V by 5 bases and J by 1 base, and 20 bases separated the two germline ends. The CDR3 nucleotides are TGTGCCAGCAGCGCCCTCGTGCGGCCACATCCGAACACTGAAGCTTTCTTT. It codes for CASSALVRPHPNTEAFF.

The J gene is TRBJ2-2, the V gene TRBV7-2, with a possible D match to TRBD2 (6 bases). This CDR3 is 15 amino acids long. Germline-derived CDR1 and CDR2 are SGHTA and FQGNSA. Trimming removed 2 bases at V and 3 bases at J, with 10 bases between. In DNA, the CDR3 is TGTGCCAGCAGCTTAAAGCGGGCCGACACCGGGGAGCTGTTTTTT. It is translated as CASSLKRADTGELFF.

This clone was seen more than once but under ten times. This chain uses TRBV5-4 with TRBJ2-3, with TRBD2 matching over 9 bases. Per the germline V gene, CDR1 is SGHNT and CDR2 is YYREEE (reference sequence). J was trimmed by 4 bases and V by 7 bases; bases with no gene match: 4. The CDR3 sequence is 13 residues long. The CDR3 sequence: CASGLAGPDTQYF. In DNA, the CDR3 is TGTGCCAGCGGGCTAGCGGGGCCAGATACGCAGTATTTT.

In this sample, this clone turned up a few times. This chain's CDR3 is CASSPRTGDPQETQYF. The CDR3 nucleotides are TGTGCCAGCAGCCCACGGACAGGGGATCCTCAAGAGACCCAGTACTTC. V usage is TRBV7-9 and J usage is TRBJ2-5; 9 nucleotides align to TRBD1. In germline, CDR1 is SEHNR, CDR2 FQNEAQ (reference sequence). CDR3 size: 16 residues. V lost 5 bases, J lost 2 bases, and 9 bases stayed unmatched.